This entry concerns a single T cell receptor (beta chain). Its antigen is not identified. This sample was included in a study of cytomegalovirus exposure and HLA in healthy donors. Study findings and constraints: The authors excluded some V segments, including TRBV6-2 and TRBV6-3, as indistinguishable. Later analysis demonstrated an association between a missense DCLRE1C variant and TCR beta V- and J-gene trimming. Beyond CMV serostatus, there was no information to go on about immune exposure.

The CDR3 has 16 amino acids. Germline V lookup: CDR1 SEHNR, CDR2 FQNEAQ (reference sequence). With V trimmed by 5 bases and J by 5 bases, 15 bases remained unmatched. 13 Jbeta primers and 60 Vbeta primers were used for the PCR. Libraries were prepared by immunoSEQ multiplex PCR; TCRdb keeps only in-frame clonotypes and omits some of them. This sample yields 70,000 or so clones, of which 80% to 90% are seen a single time; 9% to 13% belongs to the top ten. The chain links TRBV7-9 to TRBJ2-7; 7 bases are shared with TRBD1. This sequence was found in a woman younger than 45 in good health and CMV-seropositive. The sample comprised PBMCs. Here the CDR3 DNA reads TGTGCCAGCAGCCCAAACCAGGGTAGGGGGCCCCACGAGCAGTACTTC. Amino acid sequence: CASSPNQGRGPHEQYF. Supplemented by reference TRBV7-9 and TRBJ2-7, the full variable domain reads DTGVSQNPRHKITKRGQNVTFRCDPISEHNRLYWYRQTLGQGPEFLTYFQNEAQLEKSRLLSDRFSAERPKGSFSTLEIQRTEQGDSAMYLCASSPNQGRGPHEQYFGPGTRLTVT.